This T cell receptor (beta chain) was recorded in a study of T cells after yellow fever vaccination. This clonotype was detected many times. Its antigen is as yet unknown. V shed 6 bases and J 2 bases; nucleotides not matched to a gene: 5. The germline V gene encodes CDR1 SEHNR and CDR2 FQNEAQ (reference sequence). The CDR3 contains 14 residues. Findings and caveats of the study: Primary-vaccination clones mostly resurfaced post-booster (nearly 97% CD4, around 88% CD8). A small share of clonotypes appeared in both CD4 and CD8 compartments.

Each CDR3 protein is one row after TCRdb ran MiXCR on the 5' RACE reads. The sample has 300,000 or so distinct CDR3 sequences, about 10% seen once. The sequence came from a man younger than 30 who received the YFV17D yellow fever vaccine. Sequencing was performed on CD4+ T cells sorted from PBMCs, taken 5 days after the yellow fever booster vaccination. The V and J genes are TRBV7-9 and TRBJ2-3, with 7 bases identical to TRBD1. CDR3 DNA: TGTGCCAGCAGTAGGGACAGCTTCACAGATACGCAGTATTTT. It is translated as CASSRDSFTDTQYF.